This is a list of T cell receptor beta chains from one sample in a study of T cells in localized non-small cell lung cancer. Libraries were prepared by immunoSEQ multiplex PCR; TCRdb keeps only in-frame clonotypes and omits some of them. The table records tens of thousands of clones, roughly 90% of them present only once. The sample here was peripheral blood, taken before any cancer treatment. The origin of the receptors is a male donor aged 60 or over with stage III squamous cell lung carcinoma. CDR3s include the opening cysteine and the closing phenylalanine or tryptophan. The order of the fields is CDR3 protein, J gene, V gene.

CDR3: CASSESSGVLADTQYF; J: TRBJ2-3; V: TRBV5-1
CDR3: CASSVVGTSETQYF; J: TRBJ2-5; V: TRBV9
CDR3: CASRPLGYYETQYF; J: TRBJ2-5; V: TRBV27
CDR3: CASSVEKNDSNQPQHF; J: TRBJ1-5; V: TRBV9
CDR3: CASSAAQSNYGYTF; J: TRBJ1-2; V: TRBV7-2
CDR3: CASSLGQGPYYGYTF; J: TRBJ1-2; V: TRBV5-5
CDR3: CASISTGTGGTGELFF; J: TRBJ2-2; V: TRBV5-1
CDR3: CASSISQGETQYF; J: TRBJ2-5; V: TRBV19
CDR3: CASSPRGPPQPQHF; J: TRBJ1-5; V: TRBV7-9
CDR3: CLLGGGRRNTIYF; J: TRBJ1-3; V: TRBV5-3
CDR3: CASSQAGPDYGYTF; J: TRBJ1-2; V: TRBV5-1
CDR3: CASSLLTGGSNQPQHF; J: TRBJ1-5; V: TRBV28
CDR3: CAINSHGTDQWTGELFF; J: TRBJ2-2; V: TRBV10-3
CDR3: CASSSPQGYTEAFF; J: TRBJ1-1; V: TRBV7-8
CDR3: CASSTTAGGTQYF; J: TRBJ2-3; V: TRBV5-1
CDR3: CASSPQGAGYGYTF; J: TRBJ1-2; V: TRBV18
CDR3: CASSPNRDQYGNF; J: TRBJ1-3; V: TRBV18
CDR3: CATSRDLGTSTQYQETQYF; J: TRBJ2-5; V: TRBV15
CDR3: CASSGTQETQYF; J: TRBJ2-5; V: TRBV2
CDR3: CAWQGDYGYTF; J: TRBJ1-2; V: TRBV30
CDR3: CASSETSGGTTDTQYF; J: TRBJ2-3; V: TRBV6-1
CDR3: CATTKTPLGREAFF; J: TRBJ1-1; V: TRBV2
CDR3: CASRGQWGETQYF; J: TRBJ2-5; V: TRBV6-6
CDR3: CASSVGQKVDTQYF; J: TRBJ2-3; V: TRBV9
CDR3: CASSPRQGSPLQETQYF; J: TRBJ2-5; V: TRBV18
CDR3: CASSLRAISGNTIYF; J: TRBJ1-3; V: TRBV4-2
CDR3: CASSVTGLAKNIQYF; J: TRBJ2-4; V: TRBV28